Each of the 25 T cell receptor beta chains below was sequenced from the same sample in a study of cytomegalovirus exposure and HLA in healthy donors. The PCR had 60 Vbeta and 13 Jbeta primers. The table came from immunoSEQ multiplex PCR; TCRdb's copy has only in-frame clones and leaves some out. Found here are 150,000 to 200,000 clones, 68% of them singletons; the top ten hold about 1.3%. The sequenced sample was PBMCs. These receptors were taken from a man aged 45-60 years in good health and CMV-seronegative.

The rearrangement uses TRBV7-9 and TRBJ2-1, with 8 bases fitting TRBD2. CDR3 length: 15 residues. The germline CDR1 and CDR2 sequences are SEHNR and FQNEAQ (reference sequence). The V and J ends lost 2 bases and 4 bases, in that order; junction bases with no gene match: 4. The CDR3 sequence: CASSLSGGRYNEQFF. CDR3 bases: TGTGCCAGCAGCTTAAGCGGGGGCCGTTACAATGAGCAGTTCTTC.

The chain has TRBV11-2 and TRBJ1-3; TRBD1 might be the D (6 bases). V was trimmed by 6 bases and J by 0 bases, leaving 12 bases between them. Germline CDR1 is SGHAT and CDR2 is FQNNGV. This CDR3 is built from 15 residues. The CDR3 sequence: CASSDRSSSGNTIYF. In DNA form, the CDR3 reads TGTGCCAGCAGTGACAGGTCCAGCTCTGGAAACACCATATATTTT. Using reference TRBV11-2 and TRBJ1-3 for the parts outside the CDR3, the full variable domain is EAGVAQSPRYKIIEKRQSVAFWCNPISGHATLYWYQQILGQGPKLLIQFQNNGVVDDSQLPKDRFSAERLKGVDSTLKIQPAKLEDSAVYLCASSDRSSSGNTIYFGEGSWLTVV.

Only one count was recorded for this clone. The J gene is TRBJ2-7, the V gene TRBV4-2; the D gene is possibly TRBD1 (5 bases). Trimming took 0 bases from V and 0 from J, leaving 15 bases between them. The CDR3 spans 17 residues. Germline V gives CDR1 LGHNA, CDR2 YNFKEQ. The CDR3 region has the DNA TGTGCCAGCAGCCAAGACCACGGTGGCAGGGTCTCCTACGAGCAGTACTTC. This encodes CASSQDHGGRVSYEQYF.

The chain links TRBV7-9 to TRBJ1-1; D remains unclear. Germline V lookup: CDR1 SEHNR, CDR2 FQNEAQ (reference sequence). The CDR3 extends over 13 amino acids. Trimming removed 5 bases from V and 3 bases from J, with 10 bases in between. The CDR3 sequence is CASSSRPDTEAFF. CDR3 sequence (DNA): TGTGCCAGCAGCAGCCGCCCGGACACTGAAGCTTTCTTT.

The chain uses TRBV7-2 and TRBJ2-2; possible D gene TRBD1, 5 bases. Germline V gene data show CDR1 as SGHTA and CDR2 as FQGNSA. V shed 1 base and J shed 6 bases, with 6 bases lying between them. The CDR3 covers 13 residues. The CDR3 nucleotides are TGTGCCAGCAGCTTAGGGGGCGCCGGGGAGCTGTTTTTT. Residues: CASSLGGAGELFF.

This chain links TRBV5-1 with TRBJ2-1, with D perhaps matching TRBD2 (5 bases). The CDR3 consists of 16 residues. V lost 2 bases, J lost 0 bases, and 12 bases lay in between. Germline CDR1 and CDR2: SGHRS and YFSETQ. The CDR3 spells CASSFRDVGSYNEQFF. The CDR3, as DNA: TGCGCCAGCAGCTTCCGGGATGTAGGCTCCTACAATGAGCAGTTCTTC.

This clone has just a few counts. The chain's CDR3 is CASSIRTGTSTDTQYF. In DNA form, the CDR3 reads TGTGCCAGTAGTATACGGACAGGGACTAGCACAGATACGCAGTATTTT. The chain couples TRBV19 to TRBJ2-3; 8 bases line up with TRBD1. The CDR3 totals 16 residues. The ends lost 2 bases at V and 0 bases at J; junction bases unmatched: 4. Germline V gene lookup returns CDR1 LNHDA and CDR2 SQIVND (reference sequence).

The chain combines TRBV27 with TRBJ1-4; TRBD1 matches at 9 bases. CDR1 MNHEY and CDR2 SMNVEV come from the germline V gene (reference sequence). The CDR3 spans 15 residues. The trim removed 5 bases at V and 5 bases at J, leaving 6 bases unmatched. The CDR3 reads CASSRPGTGNEKLFF. CDR3 nucleotide sequence: TGTGCCAGCAGTCGTCCCGGGACAGGGAATGAAAAACTGTTTTTT.

This chain joins TRBV19 and TRBJ1-3; no clear D. Trimming removed 7 bases at V and 4 bases at J, with 17 bases between. Looked up from germline, CDR1 is LNHDA and CDR2 is SQIVND (reference sequence). The CDR3 totals 15 residues. The CDR3 loop reads CASTRGPSTGNTIYF. The CDR3 region has the DNA TGTGCCAGTACACGAGGGCCCTCGACGGGAAACACCATATATTTT.

V gene TRBV10-2 combines with J gene TRBJ2-1; TRBD1 might be the D (6 bases). Trimming shortened V by 4 bases and J by 2 bases, and 12 bases separated the two germline ends. CDR3 size: 15 residues. Germline V gene sequence: CDR1 WSHSY, CDR2 SAAADI. CDR3 sequence: CASSGRGSPYNEQFF. In nucleotides, the CDR3 is TGCGCCAGCAGTGGCAGGGGAAGCCCCTACAATGAGCAGTTCTTC.

V gene TRBV27 combines with J gene TRBJ1-1, with a weak D call TRBD1 (6 bases). This CDR3 region has 19 residues. Per the germline V gene, CDR1 is MNHEY and CDR2 is SMNVEV (reference sequence). Between the trimmed V and J ends, which lost 6 bases and 1 base, there was a span of 27 bases. The CDR3 DNA reads TGTGCCAGCAGCCACCGCCTCACAGGGTTGTTACATGCGAACACTGAAGCTTTCTTT. Translating it yields CASSHRLTGLLHANTEAFF.

The chain has TRBV28 and TRBJ1-6, with a possible D match to TRBD1 (6 bases). Germline values: CDR1 MDHEN, CDR2 SYDVKM. The CDR3 has 16 residues. V shed 3 bases and J shed 5 bases, with 14 bases lying between them. The CDR3 is CASSLGAGRNNSPLHF. The CDR3 nucleotides read TGTGCCAGCAGTTTGGGGGCAGGGAGAAATAATTCACCCCTCCACTTT.

The chain joins TRBV28 to TRBJ1-2, with 7 nucleotides matching TRBD1. This CDR3 contains 16 residues. The germline V gene has CDR1 MDHEN and CDR2 SYDVKM. V dropped 6 bases and J dropped 0; count of bases not matched to a gene: 10. CDR3 bases: TGTGCCAGCAGCCCCCCCGACAGGGTAGCTAACTATGGCTACACCTTC. Translating it yields CASSPPDRVANYGYTF.

The V and J genes are TRBV7-2 and TRBJ2-2; D call uncertain. Germline assignment: CDR1 SGHTA and CDR2 FQGNSA. With 5 bases removed from V and 3 bases from J, the gap between germline ends came to 16 bases. This CDR3 contains 16 residues. The CDR3 region is CASSLYNALDTGELFF. The CDR3 region has the DNA TGTGCCAGCAGCCTATATAATGCGCTAGACACCGGGGAGCTGTTTTTT.

J is TRBJ2-7 and V is TRBV5-1, with 12 positions matching TRBD2. CDR1 SGHRS and CDR2 YFSETQ come from the germline V gene. The CDR3 totals 17 residues. The V gene end was trimmed by 2 bases and the J gene end by 0 bases; junction bases not matched to a gene: 6. CDR3 loop: CASSFGLTSGGSYEQYF. Written as DNA, the CDR3 is TGCGCCAGCAGCTTTGGGCTGACTAGCGGGGGCTCCTACGAGCAGTACTTC. The complete variable domain, with remaining parts taken from reference TRBV5-1 and TRBJ2-7, reads KAGVTQTPRYLIKTRGQQVTLSCSPISGHRSVSWYQQTPGQGLQFLFEYFSETQRNKGNFPGRFSGRQFSNSRSEMNVSTLELGDSALYLCASSFGLTSGGSYEQYFGPGTRLTVT.

This rearrangement joins TRBV28 to TRBJ1-5; no clear D gene. The CDR3 is made up of 13 amino acids. V was pared by 6 bases and J by 4 bases, with 10 bases between. CDR1 is MDHEN and CDR2 is SYDVKM in the germline V gene. CDR3 residues: CASSLDTNQPQHF. CDR3 DNA sequence: TGTGCCAGCAGCCTTGACACAAATCAGCCCCAGCATTTT.

The chain links TRBV5-1 to TRBJ1-4; D not resolved. The CDR3 length is 13 residues. From germline, CDR1 is SGHRS and CDR2 YFSETQ. V dropped 0 bases and J dropped 7 bases, with 7 bases sitting between them. Here the CDR3 reads CASSLASGEKLFF. CDR3 in DNA: TGCGCCAGCAGCTTGGCCAGCGGTGAAAAACTGTTTTTT. The whole variable domain, remainder taken from reference TRBV5-1 and TRBJ1-4, is KAGVTQTPRYLIKTRGQQVTLSCSPISGHRSVSWYQQTPGQGLQFLFEYFSETQRNKGNFPGRFSGRQFSNSRSEMNVSTLELGDSALYLCASSLASGEKLFFGSGTQLSVL.

The chain combines TRBV2 with TRBJ2-2, with 10 bases identical to TRBD1. In germline, CDR1 is SNHLY, CDR2 FYNNEI. The trim removed 5 bases at V and 5 bases at J, leaving 5 bases unmatched. The CDR3 consists of 15 residues. In nucleotides, the CDR3 is TGTGCCAGCAGTCCGACAGGGGGCGAGACCGGGGAGCTGTTTTTT. Its translation: CASSPTGGETGELFF.

The chain combines TRBV5-1 with TRBJ1-5; weak D call: TRBD1 (6 bases). The V and J ends lost 4 bases and 1 base respectively, with 9 bases between them. This CDR3 has 14 amino acids. Germline V CDR1 and CDR2: SGHRS, YFSETQ. CDR3 residues: CASSTGQSNQPQHF. The CDR3 DNA reads as TGCGCCAGCAGCACCGGACAGAGCAATCAGCCCCAGCATTTT.

This chain joins TRBV18 and TRBJ1-1, with D perhaps TRBD1 (5 bases). The CDR3 runs 14 residues. V lost 2 bases to trimming and J lost 5 bases, with 12 bases between them. Germline V gene data show CDR1 as KGHSH and CDR2 as LQKENI. The CDR3 reads CASSPREGDTEAFF. The CDR3 coding sequence is TGTGCCAGCTCACCAAGGGAAGGGGATACTGAAGCTTTCTTT.

This clone occurred a few times. Mismatch with germline at one junction end may stem from a read error. J is TRBJ1-4 and V is TRBV5-4, with TRBD1 identical over 8 bases. Per the germline V gene, CDR1 is SGHNT and CDR2 is YYREEE (reference sequence). This CDR3 spans 14 amino acids. The CDR3 nucleotides are TGTGCCAGCAGTTTGGGACAGGAGAATGAAAAACTGTTTTTT. Protein sequence: CASSLGQENEKLFF.

The chain combines TRBV19 with TRBJ2-7; the match to TRBD2 covers 12 bases. Looked up from germline, CDR1 is LNHDA and CDR2 is SQIVND (reference sequence). CDR3 length: 15 amino acids. Trimming cost V 5 bases and J 0 bases; bases outside gene matches: 2. CDR3 protein: CASSPLAGGSYEQYF. The CDR3, as DNA: TGTGCCAGTAGTCCACTAGCGGGGGGCTCCTACGAGCAGTACTTC.

This chain uses TRBV6-1 with TRBJ1-5, with TRBD1 as a possible D gene (6 bases). Germline V lookup: CDR1 MNHNS, CDR2 SASEGT. CDR3 length: 14 amino acids. The ends were cut back, 1 base at V and 7 bases at J, with 11 bases in the middle. The DNA of the CDR3 is TGTGCCAGCAGTGAAGGGGGGCGACCGCAGCCCCAGCATTTT. Protein product: CASSEGGRPQPQHF.

The J gene is TRBJ2-7, the V gene TRBV6-6, with D perhaps matching TRBD2 (6 bases). This CDR3 comprises 12 residues. Per germline, CDR1 MNHNY and CDR2 SVGAGI (reference sequence). The ends were cut back, 5 bases at V and 12 bases at J, with 17 bases in the middle. The CDR3 coding sequence is TGTGCCAGCAGTCTAGGGACCCCCGGGGGGTACTTC. Protein sequence: CASSLGTPGGYF.

The chain uses TRBV9 and TRBJ1-3, with D maybe TRBD1 (6 bases). The germline V and J ends were trimmed by 1 base and 6 bases, with 8 bases remaining between them. The V gene's germline CDR1 is SGDLS and CDR2 YYNGEE. The CDR3 is made up of 13 amino acids. For the CDR3, the DNA is TGTGCCAGCAGCGTAACAGGGCTAAACACCATATATTTT. As protein: CASSVTGLNTIYF.